A single sample is the source of the 6 T cell receptor beta chains below, sequenced in a study of blood T cell repertoires in COVID-19. Measured with immunoSEQ multiplex PCR; TCRdb has only the in-frame clones, and not every one. Of roughly 240,000 clones in the sample, around 89% were seen once. Material: PBMCs or T cells enriched from blood (not recorded which). Every receptor here comes from a woman aged 35 to 49 with acute COVID-19.

This chain joins TRBV3-1 (or the pseudogene TRBV3-2) and TRBJ2-5, with a tentative D call TRBD2 (5 bases). The CDR3 totals 15 residues. Germline V gives CDR1 LGHDT, CDR2 YNNKEL (reference sequence). Deletions cut 5 bases from V and 1 base from J, with 14 bases between. CDR3 nucleotide sequence: TGTGCCAGCAGCGCCGGCCCTAGCTCCCAAGAGACCCAGTACTTC. It yields the protein CASSAGPSSQETQYF.

The chain couples TRBV7-2 to TRBJ1-5; the match to TRBD1 covers 10 bases. With V trimmed by 5 bases and J by 3 bases, 4 bases remained unmatched. CDR3 length: 15 residues. Looked up from germline, CDR1 is SGHTA and CDR2 is FQGNSA. The CDR3 coding sequence is TGTGCCAGCAGCCAGGGACAGGGGATCAATCAGCCCCAGCATTTT. Its protein product is CASSQGQGINQPQHF.

The J gene is TRBJ2-3, the V gene TRBV5-1; TRBD2 matches at 8 bases. Germline V gene lookup returns CDR1 SGHRS and CDR2 YFSETQ. With 3 bases clipped from V and 3 bases from J, the junction kept 6 bases outside the gene matches. The CDR3 contains 15 residues. The CDR3 region has the DNA TGCGCCAGCAGCTCAGGTCGGGAGGGAACAGATACGCAGTATTTT. Protein sequence: CASSSGREGTDTQYF.

V usage is TRBV7-9 and J usage is TRBJ2-7; 7 nucleotides align to TRBD2. V gave up 0 bases and J gave up 7 bases; unmatched junction bases: 9. Germline CDR1 SEHNR, CDR2 FQNEAQ (reference sequence). CDR3 length: 15 residues. CDR3 region: CASSLAGGPSGEQYV. The CDR3 bases are TGTGCCAGCAGCTTAGCGGGAGGGCCATCGGGGGAGCAGTACGTC.

The V and J genes are TRBV6-1 and TRBJ2-1, with 9 positions matching TRBD2. This CDR3 region has 16 residues. The ends lost 2 bases at V and 6 bases at J; junction bases unmatched: 8. Germline lookup yields CDR1 MNHNS and CDR2 SASEGT. CDR3 nucleotide sequence: TGTGCCAGCAGTGAATCCCGGGGACTAGCTGGCAATGAGCAGTTCTTC. Protein: CASSESRGLAGNEQFF.

This chain joins TRBV5-1 and TRBJ2-7; 8 positions agree with TRBD2. V was pared by 4 bases and J by 2 bases, with 11 bases of the junction left unmatched. Germline CDR1 SGHRS, CDR2 YFSETQ. This CDR3 is 16 amino acids long. CDR3 nucleotides: TGCGCCAGCAGCCGGGAGGGGCGGGGGGACCCCTACGAGCAGTACTTC. Its protein is CASSREGRGDPYEQYF. The whole variable domain, remainder taken from reference TRBV5-1 and TRBJ2-7, is KAGVTQTPRYLIKTRGQQVTLSCSPISGHRSVSWYQQTPGQGLQFLFEYFSETQRNKGNFPGRFSGRQFSNSRSEMNVSTLELGDSALYLCASSREGRGDPYEQYFGPGTRLTVT.